The 5 T cell receptor beta chains in this list originate from one sample, sequenced in a study of CD8 T cells in ankylosing spondylitis. TCRdb reprocessed the 5' RACE reads via MiXCR and lists one record per CDR3 protein. Of 200,000 to 250,000 distinct CDR3 sequences listed, around 8% are singletons. Material: blood, either unsorted or a sorted T cell fraction (not recorded which). Every receptor here comes from a female donor with ankylosing spondylitis or in good health (not recorded which).

At least ten counts were recorded for this clonotype. The chain uses TRBV6-1 and TRBJ1-4, with 8 nucleotides matching TRBD1. V was clipped by 4 bases and J by 4 bases; unmatched bases: 2. Germline V gene data show CDR1 as MNHNS and CDR2 as SASEGT. The CDR3 has 14 residues. DNA of the CDR3: TGTGCCAGCAGTGTACAGGGGGGTAATGAAAAACTGTTTTTT. Translation gives CASSVQGGNEKLFF.

In this sample, this clonotype turned up many times. The chain recombines TRBV28 with TRBJ2-2; no reliable D call. Germline CDR1 reads MDHEN; CDR2 reads SYDVKM. CDR3 length: 14 residues. Trimming took off 4 bases at V and 4 bases at J, with 10 bases between the two ends. DNA for the CDR3: TGTGCCAGCAGTTCTGAGTTCGGCACCGGGGAGCTGTTTTTT. Amino acids: CASSSEFGTGELFF.

This clonotype was detected many times. The chain uses TRBV20-1 and TRBJ1-1; D gene ambiguous. Germline-derived CDR1 and CDR2 are DFQATT and SNEGSKA (reference sequence). CDR3 size: 11 residues. Trimming took 3 bases from V and 2 from J, leaving 4 bases between them. The CDR3 sequence: CSASPNTEAFF. CDR3 sequence (DNA): TGCAGTGCTAGTCCCAACACTGAAGCTTTCTTT.

The sample holds many counts of this clonotype. The genes are TRBV20-1 and TRBJ2-5; no definite D call. The CDR3 is 11 residues long. Looked up from germline, CDR1 is DFQATT and CDR2 is SNEGSKA (reference sequence). Trimming cost V 5 bases and J 5 bases, with 9 bases left between them. The CDR3 DNA reads as TGCAGTGCTCCAACCCTTGAGACCCAGTACTTC. Translation gives CSAPTLETQYF.

This clonotype showed up many times. The V gene is TRBV7-2, the J gene TRBJ2-7, with D possibly called TRBD1 or TRBD2 (5 bases each). V was cut by 4 bases and J by 6 bases, with 19 bases left in between. Germline CDR1 and CDR2: SGHTA and FQGNSA. This CDR3 contains 15 residues. CDR3 residues: CASSSPGTGSSEQYF. Here the CDR3 DNA reads TGTGCCAGCAGCTCTCCGGGGACCGGGTCGTCCGAGCAGTACTTC.